The present TCR beta chain was sequenced within a study of blood T cell repertoires in COVID-19. On the study more broadly: PBMCs, B-cell-depleted T cells, or T cells were the source of the cDNA or gDNA that made up the material.

The CDR3 loop spans 13 amino acids. Trimming shortened V by 7 bases and J by 2 bases, and 13 bases separated the two germline ends. CDR1 is SQVTM, CDR2 ANQGSEA, per germline. The study recruited people aged roughly 18 to 100 years across around 24 US areas. Which cohort a participant joined came from the clinical history participants gave. In the authors' methods: Reference gene primer amplification in the assay estimated nucleated cell counts. The assay was immunoSEQ multiplex PCR, and TCRdb's table has in-frame clones only and misses some. V, J and clone size derive from that table, while D and trimming were established from the DNA sequence. The sample consists of 150,000 to 200,000 clones, about 84% of them appearing once.

The sample comprised PBMCs or T cells enriched from blood (not recorded which). The chain recombines TRBV29-1 with TRBJ2-3, with D perhaps matching TRBD1 (6 bases). The origin of this receptor is a woman in her thirties or forties with acute COVID-19. The CDR3 bases are TGCAGCGAAAGGGACACCAACACAGATACGCAGTATTTT. Residues: CSERDTNTDTQYF.